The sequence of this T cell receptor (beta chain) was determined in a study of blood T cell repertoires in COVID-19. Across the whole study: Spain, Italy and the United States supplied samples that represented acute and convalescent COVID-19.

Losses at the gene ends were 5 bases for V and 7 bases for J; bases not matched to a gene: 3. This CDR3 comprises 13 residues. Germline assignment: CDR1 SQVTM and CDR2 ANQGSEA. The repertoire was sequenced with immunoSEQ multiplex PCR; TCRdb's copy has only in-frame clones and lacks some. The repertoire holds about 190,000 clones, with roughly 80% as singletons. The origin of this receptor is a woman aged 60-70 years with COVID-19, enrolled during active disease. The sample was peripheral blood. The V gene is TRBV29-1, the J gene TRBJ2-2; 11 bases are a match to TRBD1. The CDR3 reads CSVRTGGRGELFF. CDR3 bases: TGCAGCGTTAGGACAGGGGGCCGCGGGGAGCTGTTTTTT.